Listed below are T cell receptor beta chains from one sample, sequenced in a study of T cells in tuberculosis. Data came from immunoSEQ multiplex PCR; TCRdb stores just in-frame clones and leaves some out. The data contain about 32,000 clones, less than 95% of them singletons. The sample consisted of PBMCs. These receptors were obtained from a donor aged 5 to 30 with latent tuberculosis or without tuberculosis infection. The CDR3 runs from the conserved cysteine through the conserved F or W. The D gene is left open where the match is weak. Rows may omit the clone size; those that give it use once, few, many or a size class.

j_call clone_size d_call v_call cdr3_nt cdr3_aa
TRBJ1-5 NA NA TRBV27 TGTGCCAGCAGTGGGGGAGGGCCCCATAGCAATCAGCCCCAGCATTTT CASSGGGPHSNQPQHF
TRBJ2-3 NA TRBD2 TRBV7-8 TGTGCCAGCAGCTGGACTAGCGGTTCCTTTAGCACAGATACGCAGTATTTT CASSWTSGSFSTDTQYF
TRBJ2-2 NA TRBD2 TRBV7-9 TGTGCCAGCACCACTGCGGGGGCCGGGGAGCTGTTTTTT CASTTAGAGELFF
TRBJ1-2 NA NA TRBV5-5 TGTGCCAGCAGCTTGGACTCAGGGTACTATGGCTACACCTTC CASSLDSGYYGYTF
TRBJ2-3 NA TRBD2 TRBV28 TGTGCCAGCAGTCCACTAGCGGGAGACCACACAGATACGCAGTATTTT CASSPLAGDHTDTQYF
TRBJ2-7 few TRBD1 TRBV5-1 TGCGCCAGCAGCGGCACCGGGACAGGGGCCGAGCAGTACTTC CASSGTGTGAEQYF
TRBJ2-7 NA TRBD1 TRBV6-6 TGTGCCAGCAGCCCCGGGACAGGGGGCGCCTACGAGCAGTACTTC CASSPGTGGAYEQYF
TRBJ2-7 NA TRBD2 TRBV4-1 TGCGCCAGCAGCCAAGGGCTAGCGGGAGCGGGTGAGCAGTACTTC CASSQGLAGAGEQYF
TRBJ2-1 NA NA TRBV5-1 TGCGCCAGCAGCTTGGGACTAACCTACAATGAGCAGTTCTTC CASSLGLTYNEQFF
TRBJ2-5 NA NA TRBV7-7 TGTGCTAGCAGCTTAGGTCGGGAGACCCAGTACTTC CASSLGRETQYF
TRBJ2-1 NA TRBD2 TRBV11-2 TGTGCCAGCAGCTTAGGACTAGCGGGGCGCAATGAGCAGTTCTTC CASSLGLAGRNEQFF
TRBJ2-1 NA TRBD2 TRBV9 TGTGCCAGCAGCGTAGACGCGGGAGGTTACAATGAGCAGTTCTTC CASSVDAGGYNEQFF
TRBJ1-5 NA NA TRBV4-1 TGCGCCAGCAGCCAAGACCCAGGGCCCGGACCACGGCCCCAGCATTTT CASSQDPGPGPRPQHF
TRBJ2-7 NA TRBD1 TRBV5-1 TGCGCCAGCAGCTTCGGGACAGGGGGCATGTCCTACGAGCAGTACTTC CASSFGTGGMSYEQYF
TRBJ2-5 NA TRBD1 TRBV10-3 TGTGCCAGTAGACAGGGGGCGGATGAGACCCAGTACTTC CASRQGADETQYF
TRBJ2-5 NA TRBD1 TRBV5-1 TGCGCCAGCAGCTTGGCCGGGACAGTCCAAGAGACCCAGTACTTC CASSLAGTVQETQYF
TRBJ2-5 once TRBD2 TRBV5-4 TGTGCCAGCAGCTTGACCCCCTGGCGCGGGAGGCCTCAGTGGGAGACCCAGTACTTC CASSLTPWRGRPQWETQYF
TRBJ2-3 NA TRBD2 TRBV7-3 TGTGCCAGCAGCTTAGGCGGGAGGAAGACAGATACGCAGTATTTT CASSLGGRKTDTQYF
TRBJ1-2 NA NA TRBV7-9 TGTGCCAGCAGCTTATTTCTAGACCGGAAGGGCTACACCTTC CASSLFLDRKGYTF
TRBJ1-2 NA TRBD1 TRBV19 TGTGCCAGTAGTTCGGAGGCGAGGACAGGGGACTATGGCTACACCTTC CASSSEARTGDYGYTF
TRBJ1-2 NA NA TRBV18 TGTGCCAGCTCACCAACGGTCAGAGGTGGCTACACCTTC CASSPTVRGGYTF
TRBJ2-1 NA NA TRBV4-1 TGCGCCAGCAGCCAAGAGGGACTCCAAAGCTCCTACAATGAGCAGTTCTTC CASSQEGLQSSYNEQFF
TRBJ2-3 NA TRBD2 TRBV7-3 TGTGCCAGCAGCTTAGGGACTAGCGGCACAGATACGCAGTATTTT CASSLGTSGTDTQYF
TRBJ2-3 once NA TRBV19 TGTGCCAGTAGTAGGCTAACAGGGTCAGATACGCAGTATTTT CASSRLTGSDTQYF
TRBJ1-1 NA NA TRBV19 TGTGCCAGTAGTATAGAAGGGGGCACTGAAGCTTTCTTT CASSIEGGTEAFF
TRBJ1-4 NA NA TRBV19 TGTGCCAGTAGTACCTCCCACAGGGCAACTAATGAAAAACTGTTTTTT CASSTSHRATNEKLFF
TRBJ2-3 NA NA TRBV5-8 TGTGCCAGCAGCTTGGGGGTGACAACGACAGATACGCAGTATTTT CASSLGVTTTDTQYF
TRBJ2-1 NA NA TRBV30 TGTGCCTGGAGTCCCCACGGAGACAATGAGCAGTTCTTC CAWSPHGDNEQFF
TRBJ2-3 NA TRBD2 TRBV6-4 TGTGCCAGCAGTGAGGGACTAGCGGGAGGTGATACGCAGTATTTT CASSEGLAGGDTQYF
TRBJ1-2 once TRBD1 TRBV5-1 TGCGCCAGCAGCTTAACAGGGGGTAGTCGAGAGGGCTACACCTTC CASSLTGGSREGYTF
TRBJ2-7 NA NA TRBV6-1 TGTGCCAGCAGTGACTCCCCGGGAAACTCCTACGAGCAGTACTTC CASSDSPGNSYEQYF
TRBJ2-1 NA NA TRBV18 TGTGCCAGCTCACCACAAGGGAGGAGCGAAATATTAGATGAGCAGTTCTTC CASSPQGRSEILDEQFF
TRBJ2-3 NA TRBD1 TRBV15 TGTGCCACCAGCGACCGACAGGGGAGGGATACGCAGTATTTT CATSDRQGRDTQYF
TRBJ2-4 NA TRBD1 TRBV6-5 TGTGCCAGCAGTTATTCAGGACAGGCTGCGAACATTCAGTACTTC CASSYSGQAANIQYF
TRBJ1-1 NA NA TRBV20-1 TGCAGTGCTCGACAAAACACTGAAGCTTTCTTT CSARQNTEAFF
TRBJ1-1 NA NA TRBV28 TGTGCCAGCACCCCGGGGGGGTTGGTCACTGAAGCTTTCTTT CASTPGGLVTEAFF
TRBJ1-5 once NA TRBV11-2 TGTGCCAGCAGCTTAGGGGGGCCCGGGCAGCCCCAGCATTTT CASSLGGPGQPQHF
TRBJ2-1 NA TRBD2 TRBV5-1 TGCGCCAGCAGTTATAGCGGGAGCTCCTACAATGAGCAGTTCTTC CASSYSGSSYNEQFF
TRBJ1-5 NA TRBD1 TRBV5-1 TGCGCCAGCAGCACCGGGACAGGGAATCAGCCCCAGCATTTT CASSTGTGNQPQHF
TRBJ1-1 NA NA TRBV29-1 TGCAGCGTTGAATCTAGGAAGGGGCTGGGCACTGAAGCTTTCTTT CSVESRKGLGTEAFF
TRBJ2-7 NA NA TRBV10-1 TGCGCCAGCAGTGATCTAGCGATCGGAGGCGAGCAGTACTTC CASSDLAIGGEQYF
TRBJ2-5 NA TRBD1 TRBV11-2 TGTGCCAGCAGCCCACGACAGGGGTTGACGGAGACCCAGTACTTC CASSPRQGLTETQYF
TRBJ2-1 NA NA TRBV2 TGTGCCAGCAGTGTAGCGGCCTCCTACAATGAGCAGTTCTTC CASSVAASYNEQFF
TRBJ2-2 NA NA TRBV4-3 TGCGCCAGCAGCTATTCAGTCGGGGATACCGGGGAGCTGTTTTTT CASSYSVGDTGELFF
TRBJ2-5 NA NA TRBV4-2 TGTGCCAGCAGCCAAGATCTTAAGGGAGTAGGCGAGACCCAGTACTTC CASSQDLKGVGETQYF
TRBJ2-3 NA NA TRBV18 TGTGCCAGCTCACCCCTCGGGGGGCGGGAAGATACGCAGTATTTT CASSPLGGREDTQYF
TRBJ2-1 NA NA TRBV5-1 TGCGCCAGCAGCACGAGTGCCTACAATGAGCAGTTCTTC CASSTSAYNEQFF